In its sample, the clone carrying this TCR beta chain was seen a few times. This record comes from a study of technical replicates of blood from a handful of donors. Profiling relied on immunoSEQ multiplex PCR, and the TCRdb table lists in-frame clones only, not all of them. The data hold tens of thousands of clones, with approximately 94% observed a single time. The CDR3 loop spans 14 amino acids. The V and J ends lost 4 bases and 7 bases respectively, with 13 bases between them. Germline V CDR1 and CDR2: MRHNA, SNTAGT. V usage is TRBV6-4 and J usage is TRBJ2-2; possibly TRBD2 for D (5 bases). The material sequenced was T cells isolated from PBMCs. This receptor was taken from a human donor in good health. The CDR3 region has the DNA TGTGCCAGCAGTGCCTTATACCGGGGCGGGGAGCTGTTTTTT. This translates into CASSALYRGGELFF.